This T cell receptor (beta chain) was retrieved from a study of monozygotic twins with inflammatory bowel disease. Reprocessing the 5' RACE reads, TCRdb reports a single entry for every CDR3 protein and omits DNA. Its table records about 300,000 distinct CDR3 sequences. There are 13 residues in the CDR3. In germline, CDR1 is DFQATT, CDR2 SNEGSKA (reference sequence). This receptor was identified in a human donor with ulcerative colitis or Crohn's disease, or a healthy co-twin of an affected twin (not recorded which). Material for sequencing was blood. The chain couples TRBV20-1 to TRBJ1-5; the D call of TRBD1 rests on TCRdb alone, since no DNA is present to check it. CDR3 region: CSARGQGLQPQHF.